This record looks at one T cell receptor (beta chain) sequence and its context. Its matching antigen is unknown. The sample comes from a study of cytomegalovirus exposure and HLA in healthy donors. Whole-study results and caveats: A likely sequencing artifact accounted for one observed cluster of highly shared sequence variants. Using the classifier, cytomegalovirus status was reportedly diagnosed with high specificity and sensitivity. Accurate prediction of HLA-A and HLA-B alleles (for most subjects) was reportedly achieved from TCR beta sequences.

Germline V gene sequence: CDR1 SGHVS, CDR2 FQNEAQ. This CDR3 region has 15 residues. With V trimmed by 5 bases and J by 4 bases, 8 bases remained unmatched. PCR used 60 Vbeta primers and 13 Jbeta primers. TCRdb's table, derived via immunoSEQ multiplex PCR, lists solely in-frame clones and lacks some. In total, the table holds 150,000 to 200,000 clones. This TCR was recovered from a woman between 55 and 75 years old in good health and CMV-seronegative. The chain carries TRBV7-8 and TRBJ2-7, with 10 nucleotides matching TRBD2. The sequenced material came from PBMCs. CDR3 protein: CASSPQGLAVYEQYF. Written as DNA, the CDR3 is TGTGCCAGCAGCCCTCAAGGACTAGCGGTTTACGAGCAGTACTTC.